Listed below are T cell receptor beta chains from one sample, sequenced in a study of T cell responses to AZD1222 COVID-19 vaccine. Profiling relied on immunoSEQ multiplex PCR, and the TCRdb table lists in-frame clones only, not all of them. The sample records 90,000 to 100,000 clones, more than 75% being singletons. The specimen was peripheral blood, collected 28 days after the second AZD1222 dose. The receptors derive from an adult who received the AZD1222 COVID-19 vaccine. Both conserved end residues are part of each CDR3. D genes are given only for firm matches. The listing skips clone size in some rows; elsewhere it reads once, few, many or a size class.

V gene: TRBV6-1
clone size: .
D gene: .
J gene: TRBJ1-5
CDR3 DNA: TGTGCCAGCAGTGAAGTAGGGGAACAGCCCCAGCATTTT
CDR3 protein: CASSEVGEQPQHF

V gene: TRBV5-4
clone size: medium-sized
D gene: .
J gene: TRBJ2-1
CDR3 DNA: TGTGCCAGCAGCTTGGGGTCTAGGCGGAGGGGTGAGCAGTTCTTC
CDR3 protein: CASSLGSRRRGEQFF

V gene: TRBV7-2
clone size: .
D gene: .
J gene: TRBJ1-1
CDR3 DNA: TGTGCCAGCAGCGTGCAACAGGGAACCACTGAAGCTTTCTTT
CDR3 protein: CASSVQQGTTEAFF

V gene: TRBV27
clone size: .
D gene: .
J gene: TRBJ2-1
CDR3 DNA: TGTGCCAGCAGTTTATCCGGGACCACTAACAATGAGCAGTTCTTC
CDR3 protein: CASSLSGTTNNEQFF

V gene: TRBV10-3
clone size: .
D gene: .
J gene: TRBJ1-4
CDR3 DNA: TGTGCCATCAGTGAGTCGGCGGCTGGAGAAAAACTGTTTTTT
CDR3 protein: CAISESAAGEKLFF

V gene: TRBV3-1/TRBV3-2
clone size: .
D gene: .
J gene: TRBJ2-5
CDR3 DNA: TGTGCCAGCAGCCTTATACCGGGACTCACAGATCAAGAGACCCAGTACTTC
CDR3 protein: CASSLIPGLTDQETQYF

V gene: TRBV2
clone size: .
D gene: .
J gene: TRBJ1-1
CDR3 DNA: TGTGCCAGCCGCTTAGAAGGGGCGGGCACTGAAGCTTTCTTT
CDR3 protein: CASRLEGAGTEAFF

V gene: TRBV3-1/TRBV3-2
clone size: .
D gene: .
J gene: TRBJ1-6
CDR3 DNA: TGTGCCAGCAGCCAAAGATTAGGGGCAGCTGATAATTCACCCCTCCACTTT
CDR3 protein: CASSQRLGAADNSPLHF

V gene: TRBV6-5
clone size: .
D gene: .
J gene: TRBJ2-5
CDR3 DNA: TGTGCCAGCAGTTACGATTCGGACCAGTACTTC
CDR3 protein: CASSYDSDQYF

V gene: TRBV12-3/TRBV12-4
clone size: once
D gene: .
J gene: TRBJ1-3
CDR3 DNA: TGTGCCAGCATCCAGGGATCTGGAAACACCATATATTTT
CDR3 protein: CASIQGSGNTIYF

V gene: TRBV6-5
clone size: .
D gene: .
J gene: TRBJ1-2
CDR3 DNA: TGTGCCAGCAGTTCGCCGGGGGGACCTAACTATGGCTACACCTTC
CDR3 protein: CASSSPGGPNYGYTF

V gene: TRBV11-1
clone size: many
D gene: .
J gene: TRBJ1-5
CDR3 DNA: TGTGCCAGCAGCTTAGGAGGGGTGAGGGATCAGCCCCAGCATTTT
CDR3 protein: CASSLGGVRDQPQHF

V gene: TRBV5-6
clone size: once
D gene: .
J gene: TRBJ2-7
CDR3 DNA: TGTGCCAGCAGTGGAGTGGGAAGGGACGAGCAGTACTTC
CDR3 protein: CASSGVGRDEQYF

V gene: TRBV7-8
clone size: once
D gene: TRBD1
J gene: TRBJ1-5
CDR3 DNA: TGTGCCAGCAGCTCCTTAGACAGGGGATACAATCAGCCCCAGCATTTT
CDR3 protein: CASSSLDRGYNQPQHF

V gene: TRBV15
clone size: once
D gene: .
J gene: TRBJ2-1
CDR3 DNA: TGTGCCACCAGCCTAAGGAGGACCGAGTTGGGGCAGTTCTTC
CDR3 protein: CATSLRRTELGQFF